Included here is one T cell receptor (beta chain) sequence, with context. The antigen is unknown. The data belong to a study of CD8 T cells in ankylosing spondylitis. Each TCR beta library was made by quantitative 5'-RACE that incorporated molecular barcodes. TCRdb re-derived calls from the 5' RACE reads in MiXCR, one entry per CDR3 protein. Of roughly 670,000 distinct CDR3 sequences listed, about 20% are singletons. Whole-study findings and limits: Significantly higher representation of disease-linked clones was reported for matched ankylosing spondylitis synovial fluid. Reactive arthritis synovial fluid and blood previously showed some of these motif variants. Clones linked to the disease showed a CD8+ phenotype. They occurred at relatively low frequencies in peripheral blood. Seemingly characteristic of ankylosing spondylitis blood was a TCR beta motif consisting of about 8 highly homologous variants.

The CDR3 consists of 13 residues. Per germline, CDR1 MNHEY and CDR2 SVGEGT. V was pared by 7 bases and J by 6 bases, with 13 bases between. This TCR was recovered from a male donor with ankylosing spondylitis. The chain is built from TRBV6-2 or TRBV6-3 and TRBJ2-1; no clear D gene. The sequencing input was blood, either unsorted or a sorted T cell fraction (not recorded which). The CDR3, as DNA: TGTGCCAGCACCATAGCCTCCCTCAATGAGCAGTTCTTC. Residues: CASTIASLNEQFF.